The 8 T cell receptor beta chains presented below share a single source sample, sequenced in a study of T cells after yellow fever vaccination (dated by TCRdb to between 2018 and 2020). Library preparation employed 5' RACE. The reads were generated on an Illumina NovaSeq 6000. TCRdb handled the public reads itself, with Q25 trimming in fastp and clone calling in MiXCR, and kept productive beta chains. Rows matching on CDR3 protein sequence are summarized as one entry with the most common DNA and genes. In all, the sample holds some 260,000 distinct CDR3 sequences, and approximately 5.2% of those were seen once. The biggest ten clones account for less than 3.5% of the sample. Sample treatment or condition, as interpreted from the label and publication: live attenuated yellow fever vaccine strain. Sequencing was performed on CD4+ T cells sorted from PBMCs, taken on the day of the yellow fever booster vaccination. These receptor sequences come from a man in his late teens or twenties who received the YFV17D yellow fever vaccine.

The sample holds a few counts of this clonotype. The J gene is TRBJ1-2, the V gene TRBV4-1; D unresolved. Germline V gene lookup returns CDR1 MGHRA and CDR2 YSYEKL. The CDR3 consists of 15 residues. V shed 0 bases and J shed 5 bases, with 13 bases lying between them. This CDR3 reads CASSQETRFGYGYTF. Written as DNA, the CDR3 is TGCGCCAGCAGCCAAGAAACCAGGTTCGGATATGGCTACACCTTC.

This clonotype was seen many times. This chain connects TRBV12-3 or TRBV12-4 to TRBJ2-7; D tentatively fits TRBD1 or TRBD2 (5 bases each). The ends were cut back, 3 bases at V and 6 bases at J, with 15 bases in the middle. This CDR3 has 14 residues. CDR3 loop: CASSFGGRRSEQYF. DNA for the CDR3: TGTGCCAGCAGTTTTGGGGGAAGGAGGTCCGAGCAGTACTTC.

In its sample, this clonotype was seen many times. The chain uses TRBV6-5 and TRBJ2-4, with TRBD2 as a possible D gene (5 bases). V was cut by 5 bases and J by 5 bases, with 13 bases left in between. Germline assignment: CDR1 MNHEY and CDR2 SVGAGI. The CDR3 runs to 14 residues. The CDR3 nucleotides read TGTGCCAGCAGTCTCCGGGGTCGGGAAAACATTCAGTACTTC. As protein: CASSLRGRENIQYF.

In this sample, this clonotype turned up a few times. The chain recombines TRBV4-1 with TRBJ1-4, with D perhaps TRBD1 (6 bases). Trimming shortened V by 4 bases and J by 5 bases, and 14 bases separated the two germline ends. The CDR3 loop spans 15 amino acids. Germline loops: CDR1 MGHRA, CDR2 YSYEKL. The CDR3, as DNA: TGCGCCAGCAGCCTTTCGGGGACACCCAATGAAAAACTGTTTTTT. It yields the protein CASSLSGTPNEKLFF.

This clonotype occurred a few times. The rearrangement uses TRBV5-1 and TRBJ1-4; no reliable D call. This CDR3 has 16 amino acids. Trimming took 3 bases from V and 2 from J, leaving 14 bases between them. Germline values: CDR1 SGHRS, CDR2 YFSETQ. CDR3 bases: TGCGCCAGCAGCTCTCTAACCGGGAGGACTAATGAAAAACTGTTTTTT. Translation gives CASSSLTGRTNEKLFF.

This clonotype has a handful of counts. The rearrangement uses TRBV25-1 and TRBJ2-1; the D is unclear. The CDR3 has 14 residues. Trimming shortened V by 6 bases and J by 4 bases, and 13 bases separated the two germline ends. Germline V gene sequence: CDR1 MGHDK, CDR2 SYGVNS. In DNA, the CDR3 is TGTGCCAGCAGCCCTCACGGATCGTACAATGAGCAGTTCTTC. Translation gives CASSPHGSYNEQFF.

This clonotype occurred many times. This chain links TRBV6-5 with TRBJ2-5, with TRBD1 matching over 8 bases. Unmatched junction bases numbered 7, after V lost 4 bases and J lost 3 bases. The CDR3 contains 15 residues. The germline V gene has CDR1 MNHEY and CDR2 SVGAGI. In DNA form, the CDR3 reads TGTGCCAGCAGTTCAGGGGGACAGGTGAAAGAGACCCAGTACTTC. This translates into CASSSGGQVKETQYF.

J is TRBJ1-1 and V is TRBV6-6; no clear D gene. The CDR3 totals 12 residues. From germline, CDR1 is MNHNY and CDR2 SVGAGI (reference sequence). V shed 7 bases and J shed 6 bases, with 12 bases lying between them. Here the CDR3 reads CASKLTEAEAFF. For the CDR3, the DNA is TGTGCCAGCAAACTTACGGAGGCTGAAGCTTTCTTT.